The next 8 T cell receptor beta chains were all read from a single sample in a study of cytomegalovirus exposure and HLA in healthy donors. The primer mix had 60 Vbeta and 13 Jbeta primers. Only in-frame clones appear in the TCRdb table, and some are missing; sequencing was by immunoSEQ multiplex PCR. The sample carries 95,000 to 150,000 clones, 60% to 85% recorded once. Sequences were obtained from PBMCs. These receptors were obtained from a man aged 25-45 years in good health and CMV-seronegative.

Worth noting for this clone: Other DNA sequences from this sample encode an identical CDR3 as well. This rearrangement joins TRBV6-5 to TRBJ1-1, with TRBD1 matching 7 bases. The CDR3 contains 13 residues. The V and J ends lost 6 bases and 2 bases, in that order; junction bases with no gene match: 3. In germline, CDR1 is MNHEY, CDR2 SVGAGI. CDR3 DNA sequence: TGTGCCAGCAGGGGACAGCTTAACACTGAAGCTTTCTTT. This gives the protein CASRGQLNTEAFF.

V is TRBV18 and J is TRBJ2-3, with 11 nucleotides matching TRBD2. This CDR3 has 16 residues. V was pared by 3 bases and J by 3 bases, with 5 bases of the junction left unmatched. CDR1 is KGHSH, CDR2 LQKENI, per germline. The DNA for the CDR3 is TGTGCCAGCTCACCCTTAGCGGGAGGGACGACAGATACGCAGTATTTT. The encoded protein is CASSPLAGGTTDTQYF. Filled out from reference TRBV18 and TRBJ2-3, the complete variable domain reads NAGVMQNPRHLVRRRGQEARLRCSPMKGHSHVYWYRQLPEEGLKFMVYLQKENIIDESGMPKERFSAEFPKEGPSILRIQQVVRGDSAAYFCASSPLAGGTTDTQYFGPGTRLTVL.

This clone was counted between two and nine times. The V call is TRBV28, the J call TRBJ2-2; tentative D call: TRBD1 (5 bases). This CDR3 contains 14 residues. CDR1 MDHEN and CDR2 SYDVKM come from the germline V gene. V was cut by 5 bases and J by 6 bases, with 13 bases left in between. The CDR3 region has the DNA TGTGCCAGCAGTCTTCACCAGGGTCCCGGGGAGCTGTTTTTT. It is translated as CASSLHQGPGELFF.

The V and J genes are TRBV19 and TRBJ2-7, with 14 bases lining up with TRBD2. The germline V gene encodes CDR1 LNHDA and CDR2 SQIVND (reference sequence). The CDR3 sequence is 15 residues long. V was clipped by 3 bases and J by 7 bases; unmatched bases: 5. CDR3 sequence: CASSIGLAGGREQYF. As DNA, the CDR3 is TGTGCCAGTAGTATCGGACTAGCGGGAGGCAGGGAGCAGTACTTC.

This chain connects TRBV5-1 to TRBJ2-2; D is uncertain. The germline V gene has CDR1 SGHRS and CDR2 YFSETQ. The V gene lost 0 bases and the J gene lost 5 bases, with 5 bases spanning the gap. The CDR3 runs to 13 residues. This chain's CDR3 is CASSLGRTGELFF. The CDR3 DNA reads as TGCGCCAGCAGCTTGGGTCGTACCGGGGAGCTGTTTTTT. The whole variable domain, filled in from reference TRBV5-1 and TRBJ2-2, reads KAGVTQTPRYLIKTRGQQVTLSCSPISGHRSVSWYQQTPGQGLQFLFEYFSETQRNKGNFPGRFSGRQFSNSRSEMNVSTLELGDSALYLCASSLGRTGELFFGEGSRLTVL.

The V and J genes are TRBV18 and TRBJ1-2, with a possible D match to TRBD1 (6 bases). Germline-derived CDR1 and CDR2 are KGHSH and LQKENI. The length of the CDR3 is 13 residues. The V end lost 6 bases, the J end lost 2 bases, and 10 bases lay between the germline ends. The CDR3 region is CASSSDRNYGYTF. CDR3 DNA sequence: TGTGCCAGCTCTTCCGACAGGAACTATGGCTACACCTTC. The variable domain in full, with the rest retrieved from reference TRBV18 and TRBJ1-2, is NAGVMQNPRHLVRRRGQEARLRCSPMKGHSHVYWYRQLPEEGLKFMVYLQKENIIDESGMPKERFSAEFPKEGPSILRIQQVVRGDSAAYFCASSSDRNYGYTFGSGTRLTVV.

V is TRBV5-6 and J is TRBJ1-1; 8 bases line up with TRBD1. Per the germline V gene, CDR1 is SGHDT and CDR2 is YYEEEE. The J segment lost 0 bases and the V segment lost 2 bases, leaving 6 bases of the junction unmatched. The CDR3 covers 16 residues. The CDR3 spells CASSFRRGRVNTEAFF. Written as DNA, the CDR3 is TGTGCCAGCAGCTTCCGCAGGGGGCGCGTGAACACTGAAGCTTTCTTT.

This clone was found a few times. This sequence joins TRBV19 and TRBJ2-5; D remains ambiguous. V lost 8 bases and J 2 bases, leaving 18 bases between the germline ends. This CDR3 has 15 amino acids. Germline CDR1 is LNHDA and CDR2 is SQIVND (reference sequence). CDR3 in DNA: TGTGCCAGTGGTAGGTTCTTGAGTATGCAAGAGACCCAGTACTTC. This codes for CASGRFLSMQETQYF.